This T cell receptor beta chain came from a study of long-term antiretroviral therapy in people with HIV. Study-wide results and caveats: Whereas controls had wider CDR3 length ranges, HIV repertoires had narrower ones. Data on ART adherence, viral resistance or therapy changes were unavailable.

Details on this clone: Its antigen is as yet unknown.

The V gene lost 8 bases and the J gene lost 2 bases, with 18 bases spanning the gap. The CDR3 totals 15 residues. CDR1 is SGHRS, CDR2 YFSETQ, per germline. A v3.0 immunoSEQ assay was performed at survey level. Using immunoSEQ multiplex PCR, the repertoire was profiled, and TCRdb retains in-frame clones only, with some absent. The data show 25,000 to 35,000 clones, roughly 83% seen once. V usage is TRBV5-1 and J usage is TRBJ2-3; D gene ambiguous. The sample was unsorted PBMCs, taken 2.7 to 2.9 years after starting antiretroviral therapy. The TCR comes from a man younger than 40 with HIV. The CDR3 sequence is CASRSSGRHTDTQYF. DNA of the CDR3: TGCGCCAGTAGATCGTCGGGCAGACACACAGATACGCAGTATTTT.